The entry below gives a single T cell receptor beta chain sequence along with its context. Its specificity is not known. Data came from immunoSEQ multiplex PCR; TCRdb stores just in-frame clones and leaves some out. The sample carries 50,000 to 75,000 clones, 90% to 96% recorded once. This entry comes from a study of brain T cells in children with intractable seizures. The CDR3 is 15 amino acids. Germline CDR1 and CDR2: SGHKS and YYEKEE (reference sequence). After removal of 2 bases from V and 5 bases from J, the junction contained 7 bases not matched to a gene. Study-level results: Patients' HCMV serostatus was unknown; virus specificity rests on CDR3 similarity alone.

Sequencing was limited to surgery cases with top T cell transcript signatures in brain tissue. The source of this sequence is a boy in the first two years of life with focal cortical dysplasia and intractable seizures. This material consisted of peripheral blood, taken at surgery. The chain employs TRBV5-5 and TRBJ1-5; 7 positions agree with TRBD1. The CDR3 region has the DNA TGTGCCAGCAGCTTAGGGACAGCGGGCCATCAGCCCCAGCATTTT. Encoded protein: CASSLGTAGHQPQHF.